This entry features one TCR beta chain sequence. These data belong to a study of blood T cell repertoires in COVID-19. Study-wide background: Specimens from acute and convalescent COVID-19 originated in the United States, Italy and Spain. Sample material is recorded as cDNA or gDNA derived from T cells, B-cell-depleted T cells, or PBMCs.

All recovered Cohort 3 donors got two negative PCRs, got clearance, or saw symptom resolution. Original analysis: Estimation of nucleated cell counts was performed using reference gene primer amplification. Clones were read by immunoSEQ multiplex PCR, and TCRdb kept only the in-frame ones, dropping some. V and J calls and clone size follow that table, whereas D and trimming were derived from the DNA. The table lists approximately 310,000 clones, roughly 89% of them singletons. Germline-derived CDR1 and CDR2 are LGHNA and YNFKEQ. The V gene end was trimmed by 0 bases and the J gene end by 7 bases; junction bases not matched to a gene: 6. The CDR3 runs to 17 residues.

This chain connects TRBV4-2 to TRBJ2-2, with TRBD2 matching 12 bases. The sequence derives from a man in his 60s who had recovered from COVID-19. What was sequenced was PBMCs or T cells enriched from blood (not recorded which). CDR3 sequence (DNA): TGTGCCAGCAGCCAAGAACTAGCGGGAGGTGGGAACGGGGAGCTGTTTTTT. Residues: CASSQELAGGGNGELFF.